These 24 T cell receptor beta chains originate from one sample sequenced in a study of blood T cells in healthy people across ages (dated by TCRdb to the mid-2010s). The library was built by means of 5' RACE. Sequenced on an Illumina HiSeq 2500. The second PCR ran for roughly 7 to 11 cycles and used a J-beta primer mix along with a sample-barcoded 5' primer. Clones were called with MiXCR by TCRdb after fastp trimmed the public reads at Q25, and only in-frame beta chains were retained. Rows with a matching CDR3 protein are joined into one entry that keeps the most common DNA and genes. This sample comprises roughly 700,000 distinct CDR3 sequences, around half of them detected only once. In total, the top ten clones hold 25% to 35% of the sample. What was sequenced was blood. The receptors originated from a woman aged 55-69 years in good health.

The chain is built from TRBV20-1 and TRBJ2-6; the D is unclear. The CDR3 runs 15 residues. Germline V lookup: CDR1 DFQATT, CDR2 SNEGSKA (reference sequence). Trimming left V 5 bases short and J 0 bases short, with 11 bases between. The CDR3 sequence is CSASLQRSGANVLTF. The CDR3 coding sequence is TGCAGTGCTTCCTTACAACGCTCTGGGGCCAACGTCCTGACTTTC.

The chain carries TRBV2 and TRBJ2-1; D is uncertain. The V end was cut by 8 bases, the J end by 2 bases, with 4 bases between. The CDR3 covers 11 residues. CDR1 and CDR2 from the germline V gene are SNHLY and FYNNEI. The CDR3 DNA reads TGTGCCAGCGAGGCCTACAATGAGCAGTTCTTC. Amino acid sequence: CASEAYNEQFF.

This clonotype showed up many times. This chain connects TRBV7-3 to TRBJ2-1, with a tentative D call TRBD1 (6 bases). There are 14 residues in the CDR3. Looked up from germline, CDR1 is SGHTA and CDR2 is FQGTGA. Trimming left V 5 bases short and J 8 bases short, with 16 bases between. As DNA, the CDR3 is TGTGCCAGCAGCCCAAACCTACAGGGTGATGAGCAGTTCTTC. This sequence encodes CASSPNLQGDEQFF.

This clonotype was detected a few times. The chain recombines TRBV29-1 with TRBJ1-2; 7 bases agree with TRBD1. The V segment lost 6 bases and the J segment 7 bases; nucleotides outside the gene matches: 8. CDR3 size: 12 residues. Germline lookup yields CDR1 SQVTM and CDR2 ANQGSEA. The CDR3 sequence is CSVADRVGGYTF. CDR3 nucleotides: TGCAGCGTCGCCGACAGGGTCGGTGGCTACACCTTC.

This clonotype came up a few times. This chain links TRBV20-1 with TRBJ2-4; 10 bases match TRBD1. Losses at the gene ends were 5 bases for V and 3 bases for J; bases not matched to a gene: 1. Germline V gene sequence: CDR1 DFQATT, CDR2 SNEGSKA (reference sequence). The CDR3 has 13 amino acids. The CDR3 region is CSAGDRGKNIQYF. For the CDR3, the DNA is TGCAGTGCTGGGGACAGGGGCAAAAACATTCAGTACTTC.

The chain has TRBV7-2 and TRBJ2-7, with a weak D call TRBD1 (5 bases). The CDR3 spans 15 residues. Trimming cost V 2 bases and J 2 bases, with 13 bases left between them. In germline, CDR1 is SGHTA, CDR2 FQGNSA. DNA of the CDR3: TGTGCCAGCAGCTTACGCCAGGGTGAAACCTACGAGCAGTACTTC. Translation: CASSLRQGETYEQYF. The full variable domain, its missing parts supplied by reference TRBV7-2 and TRBJ2-7, is GAGVSQSPSNKVTEKGKDVELRCDPISGHTALYWYRQSLGQGLEFLIYFQGNSAPDKSGLPSDRFSAERTGGSVSTLTIQRTQQEDSAVYLCASSLRQGETYEQYFGPGTRLTVT.

This clonotype was observed a handful of times. The gene calls are TRBV29-1 and TRBJ2-3; perhaps D is TRBD1 or TRBD2 (5 bases each). Germline lookup yields CDR1 SQVTM and CDR2 ANQGSEA. Trimming took 6 bases from V and 7 from J, leaving 17 bases between them. The CDR3 is 13 amino acids. CDR3 bases: TGCAGCGTCCGGGACCCCACCTTCAATACGCAGTATTTT. This sequence encodes CSVRDPTFNTQYF.

V and J are TRBV11-2 and TRBJ2-1; TRBD2 agrees at 7 bases. Trimming at V came to 5 bases and at J to 4 bases, leaving 8 bases not matched to a gene. The CDR3 runs to 15 residues. Germline CDR1 SGHAT, CDR2 FQNNGV. The CDR3 DNA follows: TGTGCCAGCAGCCGCGGGAGAACTGGGTACAATGAGCAGTTCTTC. As protein: CASSRGRTGYNEQFF. Full variable domain (outside the CDR3, taken from reference TRBV11-2 and TRBJ2-1): EAGVAQSPRYKIIEKRQSVAFWCNPISGHATLYWYQQILGQGPKLLIQFQNNGVVDDSQLPKDRFSAERLKGVDSTLKIQPAKLEDSAVYLCASSRGRTGYNEQFFGPGTRLTVL.

CDR3: CRPVLAGVYEQYF. CDR3 nucleotides: TGCAGACCAGTTCTAGCGGGAGTTTACGAGCAGTACTTC. V gene TRBV20-1 combines with J gene TRBJ2-7, with 10 positions matching TRBD2. Germline V lookup: CDR1 DFQATT, CDR2 SNEGSKA (reference sequence). The length of the CDR3 is 13 residues.

The rearrangement uses TRBV28 and TRBJ1-2; D call uncertain. The CDR3 has 11 residues. CDR1 is MDHEN and CDR2 is SYDVKM in the germline V gene. Trimming pared 3 bases from V and 8 bases from J, leaving 7 bases between. CDR3 sequence: CASSFGWGYTF. DNA of the CDR3: TGTGCCAGCAGTTTTGGGTGGGGCTACACCTTC.

With respect to this clonotype: Given a much more abundant clone one base away, this may be a read error. The rearrangement links TRBV4-2 to TRBJ1-1; possibly TRBD1 for D (5 bases). This CDR3 region has 14 residues. CDR1 LGHNA and CDR2 YNFKEQ come from the germline V gene. CDR3 sequence reads: CANSHGLGGTEAFF. The CDR3, as DNA: TGTGCCAACAGCCATGGTTTGGGGGGGACTGAAGCTTTCTTT.

V and J are TRBV28 and TRBJ2-7; a possible D gene is TRBD2 (5 bases). V was trimmed by 5 bases and J by 2 bases, leaving 19 bases between them. This CDR3 spans 16 amino acids. CDR1 MDHEN and CDR2 SYDVKM come from the germline V gene. The CDR3 nucleotides read TGTGCCAGCAGTCCACCCTTTGTAGCGCTCCCCTACGAGCAGTACTTC. It yields the protein CASSPPFVALPYEQYF.

The rearrangement links TRBV3-1 to TRBJ2-1, with 8 positions matching TRBD1. This CDR3 spans 15 amino acids. The V segment lost 4 bases and the J segment 3 bases; nucleotides outside the gene matches: 5. From germline, CDR1 is LGHDT and CDR2 YNNKEL (reference sequence). The CDR3 nucleotides read TGTGCCAGCAGCCCCCCGGACAGGGACTACAATGAGCAGTTCTTC. This sequence encodes CASSPPDRDYNEQFF.

The gene calls are TRBV18 and TRBJ1-1; D is unclear. The length of the CDR3 is 12 residues. V was shortened by 11 bases and J by 3 bases, with 13 bases between the two germline ends. Looked up from germline, CDR1 is KGHSH and CDR2 is LQKENI. CDR3 nucleotide sequence: TGTGCCTCGGGTAAGGGCGACACTGAAGCTTTCTTT. Translation gives CASGKGDTEAFF.

The V gene is TRBV27, the J gene TRBJ2-1, with D possibly TRBD1 on 5 matching bases. Trimming cost V 10 bases and J 6 bases, with 19 bases left between them. Germline V gene lookup returns CDR1 MNHEY and CDR2 SMNVEV (reference sequence). This CDR3 comprises 14 residues. The CDR3 nucleotides are TGTGCCACCACCTTCCAGGGTATGGGCAATGAGCAGTTCTTC. Protein product: CATTFQGMGNEQFF.

V and J are TRBV5-1 and TRBJ2-5; the match to TRBD1 covers 9 bases. V shed 3 bases and J 2 bases; nucleotides not matched to a gene: 5. Germline loops: CDR1 SGHRS, CDR2 YFSETQ. The CDR3 contains 15 residues. In DNA form, the CDR3 reads TGCGCCAGCAGCTCGGGACAGGGTTATCAAGAGACCCAGTACTTC. This encodes CASSSGQGYQETQYF.

The chain couples TRBV5-4 to TRBJ2-3; 11 bases align to TRBD1. The J segment lost 1 base and the V segment lost 0 bases, leaving 1 base of the junction unmatched. Germline V lookup: CDR1 SGHNT, CDR2 YYREEE (reference sequence). The length of the CDR3 is 16 residues. The CDR3 loop is CASSLGGQGGTDTQYF. The CDR3 DNA follows: TGTGCCAGCAGCTTGGGGGGACAGGGGGGCACAGATACGCAGTATTTT.

Comment on this clonotype: One junction end does not reproduce the germline sequence, and a read error may be involved. The J gene is TRBJ2-2, the V gene TRBV2, with 7 nucleotides matching TRBD2. There are 15 residues in the CDR3. Germline V gene data show CDR1 as SNHLY and CDR2 as FYNNEI. CDR3 DNA: TGTGCCAGCAGTGGACTAGCAGCGAACACCGGGGAGCCGTTTTTT. This sequence encodes CASSGLAANTGEPFF. The whole variable domain, filled in from reference TRBV2 and TRBJ2-2, reads EPEVTQTPSHQVTQMGQEVILRCVPISNHLYFYWYRQILGQKVEFLVSFYNNEISEKSEIFDDQFSVERPDGSNFTLKIRSTKLEDSAMYFCASSGLAANTGEPFFGEGSRLTVL.

This clonotype was detected only a few times. This chain connects TRBV6-5 to TRBJ2-4; D unresolved. Germline V lookup: CDR1 MNHEY, CDR2 SVGAGI. This CDR3 has 14 amino acids. The V end was cut by 5 bases, the J end by 5 bases, with 13 bases between. This CDR3 reads CASSPPGSQNIQYF. For the CDR3, the DNA is TGTGCCAGCAGTCCGCCCGGGTCCCAAAACATTCAGTACTTC.

The CDR3 loop is CASSNRDGPPSYEQYF. The CDR3 DNA sequence: TGTGCCAGCAGTAACCGGGACGGCCCACCTTCCTACGAGCAGTACTTC. The V gene is TRBV6-2 or TRBV6-3, the J gene TRBJ2-7; D is possibly TRBD1 or TRBD2 (5 bases each). Deletions cut 5 bases from V and 1 base from J, with 18 bases between. This CDR3 has 16 amino acids. Germline V gene lookup returns CDR1 MNHEY and CDR2 SVGEGT.

This clonotype was observed a few times. This sequence joins TRBV5-1 and TRBJ1-4, with 8 bases identical to TRBD1. Losses at the gene ends were 4 bases for V and 3 bases for J; bases not matched to a gene: 2. The V gene's germline CDR1 is SGHRS and CDR2 YFSETQ. The CDR3 sequence is 14 residues long. The DNA of the CDR3 is TGCGCCAGCAGCGGGACAGGCCCTAATGAAAAACTGTTTTTT. Translated: CASSGTGPNEKLFF.

This clonotype came up once. The chain recombines TRBV5-1 with TRBJ2-2; tentatively, D is TRBD1 (7 bases). The CDR3 runs 14 residues. The ends were cut back, 4 bases at V and 4 bases at J, with 11 bases in the middle. Germline V gives CDR1 SGHRS, CDR2 YFSETQ. CDR3 amino acids: CASSAGQTTGELFF. CDR3 DNA sequence: TGCGCCAGCAGCGCGGGACAGACCACCGGGGAGCTGTTTTTT. The full variable domain, its missing parts supplied by reference TRBV5-1 and TRBJ2-2, is KAGVTQTPRYLIKTRGQQVTLSCSPISGHRSVSWYQQTPGQGLQFLFEYFSETQRNKGNFPGRFSGRQFSNSRSEMNVSTLELGDSALYLCASSAGQTTGELFFGEGSRLTVL.

The table lists this clonotype with a count of one. The chain has TRBV7-2 and TRBJ2-7, with TRBD1 matching 7 bases. Losses at the gene ends were 5 bases for V and 6 bases for J; bases not matched to a gene: 10. The CDR3 is 14 amino acids. Germline CDR1 and CDR2: SGHTA and FQGNSA. CDR3 sequence: CASSTTGNGREQYF. The DNA for the CDR3 is TGTGCCAGCAGCACGACAGGGAATGGGCGCGAGCAGTACTTC.

The V gene is TRBV5-1, the J gene TRBJ1-1; TRBD1 agrees at 7 bases. After removal of 7 bases from V and 4 bases from J, the junction contained 10 bases not matched to a gene. This CDR3 comprises 14 residues. CDR1 SGHRS and CDR2 YFSETQ come from the germline V gene. The CDR3 DNA reads TGCGCCAGCCGAGCAGGGGCAGGGGGCACTGAAGCTTTCTTT. It specifies CASRAGAGGTEAFF.